This TCR beta chain appears in the sequencing data of a study of shared clonotypes between healthy human individuals. Study-level points and caveats: Roughly 5% of naive CD4 clonotypes were shared across four donors. Naive subsets tended to show greater estimated richness than memory subsets.

The CDR3 consists of 13 residues. Germline values: CDR1 WNHNN, CDR2 SYGVQD (reference sequence). V was clipped by 6 bases and J by 9 bases, with 15 bases between them. As for this clone: Its antigen is not identified.

Running of the assay took place at deep level. The protocol was immunoSEQ multiplex PCR, while the TCRdb copy is restricted to in-frame clones and leaves out a portion. There are nearly 750,000 clones in the sample; roughly two thirds occur only once, and more than 1.5% lies in the top ten. The sequencing input was memory CD4+ T cells sorted from blood. The subset was: CD45RA-negative fraction. The rearrangement uses TRBV10-1 and TRBJ2-1; D is ambiguous. The TCR sequence derives from a young woman in good health. The CDR3 loop reads CASSQVAPGEQFF. The CDR3 region has the DNA TGCGCCAGCAGCCAGGTCGCCCCGGGTGAGCAGTTCTTC.